This TCR beta chain is from a study of cytomegalovirus exposure and HLA in healthy donors. It was with 60 Vbeta and 13 Jbeta primers that the PCR ran. Some clones are missing from TCRdb's copy, which holds only in-frame ones; the method was immunoSEQ multiplex PCR. This sample yields under 140,000 clones, of which roughly 86% are seen a single time; about 1.8% belongs to the top ten. Notes on the study in general: When analyzed later, a missense DCLRE1C variant was found to be linked to TCR beta V- and J-gene trimming.

Turning to this clone: Its matching antigen is unknown.

The germline CDR1 and CDR2 sequences are SGHDT and YYEEEE. This CDR3 has 15 residues. Trimming took 4 bases from V and 9 from J; bases not matched to a gene: 8. The clonotype was recovered from a man aged 35-49 years in good health and CMV-seronegative. Sample: PBMCs. The chain is built from TRBV5-6 and TRBJ1-6; 9 bases are a match to TRBD1. CDR3 residues: CASSERQGDSSPLHF. CDR3 bases: TGTGCCAGCAGCGAGAGACAGGGGGATTCTTCACCCCTCCACTTT. Full variable domain (outside the CDR3, taken from reference TRBV5-6 and TRBJ1-6): DAGVTQSPTHLIKTRGQQVTLRCSPKSGHDTVSWYQQALGQGPQFIFQYYEEEERQRGNFPDRFSGHQFPNYSSELNVNALLLGDSALYLCASSERQGDSSPLHFGNGTRLTVT.